This entry lists 18 T cell receptor beta chains sequenced from one sample in a study of Graves' ophthalmopathy and Graves' hyperthyroidism. Amplification of TCR beta CDR3 regions used RNA transcripts. First-round RT-PCR employed HTBI primers, with a second-round multiplex PCR after it. MiXCR, applied by TCRdb to the multiplex PCR reads, yields one record per CDR3 protein. Seen here are 350,000 or so distinct CDR3 sequences, about a sixth observed once, and the top ten hold over 9%. The source material was peripheral blood. Receptors were obtained from an adult man with Graves' ophthalmopathy.

This clonotype was counted at least ten times. J is TRBJ1-1 and V is TRBV12-3 or TRBV12-4; D might be TRBD1 (5 bases). The CDR3 is made up of 14 amino acids. V dropped 2 bases and J dropped 0 bases, with 7 bases sitting between them. The CDR3 spells CASSLRGLNTEAFF. In nucleotides, the CDR3 is TGTGCCAGCAGTTTAAGGGGTTTGAACACTGAAGCTTTCTTT.

This clonotype was detected ten times or more. The V and J genes are TRBV2 and TRBJ2-5; tentative D call: TRBD2 (5 bases). Per germline, CDR1 SNHLY and CDR2 FYNNEI. The CDR3 has 14 amino acids. Trimming took off 9 bases at V and 4 bases at J, with 18 bases between the two ends. This chain's CDR3 is CARGLGGGGETQYF. Written as DNA, the CDR3 is TGTGCCAGGGGGTTAGGCGGAGGAGGAGAGACCCAGTACTTC.

The chain recombines TRBV2 with TRBJ1-1; no reliable D call. This CDR3 is built from 12 residues. V lost 6 bases, J lost 4 bases, and 9 bases lay in between. CDR1 and CDR2 (germline): SNHLY, FYNNEI. CDR3 protein: CASRRTTTEAFF. CDR3 nucleotides: TGTGCCAGCAGGCGGACGACCACTGAAGCTTTCTTT.

This clonotype was observed many times. This chain links TRBV5-1 with TRBJ1-2; TRBD1 aligns across 7 bases. Germline CDR1 and CDR2: SGHRS and YFSETQ. V shed 4 bases, J shed 4 bases, and the junction held 4 bases outside the gene matches. This CDR3 spans 13 amino acids. In DNA form, the CDR3 reads TGCGCCAGCAGCGACAGGGAAGGCTATGGCTACACCTTC. Its translation is CASSDREGYGYTF. Full variable domain (rest looked up from reference TRBV5-1 and TRBJ1-2): KAGVTQTPRYLIKTRGQQVTLSCSPISGHRSVSWYQQTPGQGLQFLFEYFSETQRNKGNFPGRFSGRQFSNSRSEMNVSTLELGDSALYLCASSDREGYGYTFGSGTRLTVV.

Here the CDR3 reads CASSLHREAYYEQYF. The CDR3 DNA is TGTGCCAGCAGTTTGCACAGGGAAGCCTACTACGAGCAGTACTTC. The rearrangement links TRBV6-5 to TRBJ2-7, with D maybe TRBD1 (6 bases). CDR1 and CDR2 from the germline V gene are MNHEY and SVGAGI. This CDR3 region has 15 residues. Trimming left V 4 bases short and J 3 bases short, with 16 bases between.

This clonotype was counted many times. The chain carries TRBV7-9 and TRBJ2-7; 7 bases line up with TRBD2. The V segment lost 6 bases and the J segment 2 bases; nucleotides outside the gene matches: 4. The CDR3 extends over 13 amino acids. Germline assignment: CDR1 SEHNR and CDR2 FQNEAQ (reference sequence). The CDR3 coding sequence is TGTGCCAGCAGACGGGACTACCCCTACGAGCAGTACTTC. This gives the protein CASRRDYPYEQYF.

This clonotype was counted many times. The gene calls are TRBV6-2 or TRBV6-3 and TRBJ2-7, with D perhaps TRBD1 (5 bases). The CDR3 has 17 amino acids. V was cut by 0 bases and J by 2 bases, with 17 bases left in between. CDR1 and CDR2 from the germline V gene are MNHEY and SVGEGT. The DNA of the CDR3 is TGTGCCAGCAGTTACTCCTTTGGCAGGGTCGATACCTACGAGCAGTACTTC. It encodes CASSYSFGRVDTYEQYF.

This clonotype was counted many times. V usage is TRBV18 and J usage is TRBJ1-5; unclear D gene. This CDR3 region has 12 residues. CDR1 and CDR2 (germline): KGHSH, LQKENI. V was shortened by 4 bases and J by 7 bases, with 8 bases between the two germline ends. Here the CDR3 DNA reads TGTGCCAGCTCACGGCCCGACCAGCCCCAGCATTTT. It yields the protein CASSRPDQPQHF.

This clonotype was seen ten or more times. The CDR3 DNA reads TGTGCCAGCAGCTTCCTCGACAGGGATGGCTACACCTTC. Amino acid sequence: CASSFLDRDGYTF. The V and J genes are TRBV5-6 and TRBJ1-2; 7 positions match TRBD1. The CDR3 totals 13 residues. V lost 2 bases and J lost 6; bases outside the gene matches: 4. The V gene's germline CDR1 is SGHDT and CDR2 YYEEEE.

Many counts were recorded for this clonotype. This chain joins TRBV6-1 and TRBJ1-2; D is possibly TRBD1 (6 bases). The CDR3 is made up of 13 amino acids. Trimming took off 2 bases at V and 12 bases at J, with 16 bases between the two ends. Per the germline V gene, CDR1 is MNHNS and CDR2 is SASEGT. The CDR3 DNA follows: TGTGCCAGCAGTGAAAGACCGGGGGGCGAAAACACCTTC. This gives the protein CASSERPGGENTF.

The genes are TRBV9 and TRBJ1-2; 8 nucleotides agree with TRBD1. Germline V gene lookup returns CDR1 SGDLS and CDR2 YYNGEE. The CDR3 consists of 15 residues. The V and J ends lost 6 bases and 6 bases, in that order; junction bases with no gene match: 13. This CDR3 is CASNGIGTGGDGYTF. The CDR3 DNA reads TGTGCCAGCAACGGGATAGGGACAGGAGGAGATGGCTACACCTTC.

The V and J genes are TRBV11-2 and TRBJ2-7, with TRBD1 matching 9 bases. The germline V gene has CDR1 SGHAT and CDR2 FQNNGV. The CDR3 length is 15 residues. Trimming removed 3 bases from V and 3 bases from J; junction bases left unmatched: 6. For the CDR3, the DNA is TGTGCCAGCAGCTTGGACAGGGGTTCCATCTACGAGCAGTACTTC. This encodes CASSLDRGSIYEQYF.

This clonotype was recorded many times. The CDR3 spells CASSSNTGYNQPQHF. DNA for the CDR3: TGTGCCAGCAGTTCAAACACAGGGTACAATCAGCCCCAGCATTTT. The V gene is TRBV12-3 or TRBV12-4, the J gene TRBJ1-5, with TRBD1 as a possible D gene (6 bases). CDR3 length: 15 amino acids. V was clipped by 4 bases and J by 3 bases, with 13 bases between them.

This clonotype was seen ten or more times. The chain uses TRBV18 and TRBJ2-5; TRBD1 agrees at 9 bases. This CDR3 has 15 residues. CDR1 and CDR2 from the germline V gene are KGHSH and LQKENI. V shed 0 bases, J shed 2 bases, and the junction held 1 base outside the gene matches. CDR3 region: CASSPPTGGQETQYF. The DNA for the CDR3 is TGTGCCAGCTCACCACCGACAGGGGGTCAAGAGACCCAGTACTTC.

This clonotype was seen more than once but under ten times. The chain couples TRBV28 to TRBJ1-1; possible D gene TRBD1, 5 bases. This CDR3 has 16 residues. Germline-derived CDR1 and CDR2 are MDHEN and SYDVKM. Trimming pared 2 bases from V and 1 base from J, leaving 14 bases between. CDR3 loop: CASSLAHAGRNTEAFF. CDR3 sequence (DNA): TGTGCCAGCAGTTTAGCCCATGCAGGGAGGAACACTGAAGCTTTCTTT.

This clonotype came up many times. V usage is TRBV6-2 or TRBV6-3 and J usage is TRBJ2-7; maybe TRBD2 (5 bases). Germline assignment: CDR1 MNHEY and CDR2 SVGEGT. This CDR3 is 14 amino acids long. Trimming removed 4 bases from V and 11 bases from J, with 21 bases in between. CDR3 in DNA: TGTGCCAGCAGTTCTCTCACACCCGGGAATAGAAAGTACTTC. This encodes CASSSLTPGNRKYF.

This clonotype showed up many times. This sequence joins TRBV7-9 and TRBJ2-7, with D unresolved. From germline, CDR1 is SEHNR and CDR2 FQNEAQ (reference sequence). Between the trimmed V and J ends, which lost 1 base and 1 base, there was a span of 8 bases. The CDR3 has 14 amino acids. The CDR3 is CASSLGGESYEQYF. CDR3 nucleotide sequence: TGTGCCAGCAGCTTAGGGGGTGAGTCCTACGAGCAGTACTTC.

The chain recombines TRBV12-3 or TRBV12-4 with TRBJ1-1; TRBD1 agrees at 10 bases. The CDR3 consists of 18 residues. V lost 6 bases and J lost 1; bases outside the gene matches: 14. Here the CDR3 DNA reads TGTGCCAGCAGACGGGGACAGGGGATCGTAGGCCCGAACACTGAAGCTTTCTTT. It encodes CASRRGQGIVGPNTEAFF.